A selection of T cell receptor beta chains follows, all from one sample in a study of blood T cell repertoires in COVID-19. Assay used: immunoSEQ multiplex PCR; TCRdb lists only in-frame clones, some missing. Of roughly 250,000 clones listed, about nine tenths are singletons. Sequenced sample: PBMCs or T cells enriched from blood (not recorded which). These TCRs come from a woman aged 18-29 years who had recovered from COVID-19. Each CDR3 is given with its conserved first and last residue. Each record gives: D gene, CDR3 length, clone size, J gene, V gene, CDR3 protein, CDR3 DNA. The D gene is left open where the match is weak. Not all rows give a size; the values are once, few, many and, for expanded clones, a class.

>TRBD1|13|.|TRBJ2-1|TRBV3-1/TRBV3-2
CASSFTGGDEQFF
TGTGCCAGCAGCTTTACAGGGGGCGATGAGCAGTTCTTC
>.|16|.|TRBJ1-4|TRBV25-1
CASSESPDSTNEKLFF
TGTGCCAGCAGTGAATCCCCGGACTCCACTAATGAAAAACTGTTTTTT
>TRBD2|16|once|TRBJ2-3|TRBV3-1/TRBV3-2
CASSQRAGGNTDTQYF
TGTGCCAGCAGCCAAAGAGCGGGAGGGAACACAGATACGCAGTATTTT
>.|14|.|TRBJ1-2|TRBV27
CASSLGGTSNGYTF
TGTGCCAGCAGTTTAGGGGGGACGTCGAATGGCTACACCTTC
>TRBD1|15|.|TRBJ1-1|TRBV13
CASSTGTGVRAEAFF
TGTGCCAGCAGTACCGGAACAGGGGTTAGGGCTGAAGCTTTCTTT
>.|15|.|TRBJ2-2|TRBV11-2
CASSLGGSYTGELFF
TGTGCCAGCAGCTTAGGCGGCAGCTACACCGGGGAGCTGTTTTTT
>TRBD1|15|.|TRBJ1-1|TRBV5-1
CASGKMGQTNTEAFF
TGCGCCAGCGGGAAAATGGGACAGACCAACACTGAAGCTTTCTTT
>TRBD1|16|.|TRBJ2-3|TRBV24-1
CATSDLAGTGGDTQYF
TGTGCCACCAGTGACTTAGCCGGGACAGGGGGAGATACGCAGTATTTT
>TRBD1|15|.|TRBJ2-3|TRBV29-1
CSVMGDRRNLDTQYF
TGCAGCGTCATGGGGGACAGAAGAAATCTCGATACGCAGTATTTT
>TRBD1|17|few|TRBJ1-1|TRBV5-1
CASSPGQGARMNTEAFF
TGCGCCAGCAGCCCGGGACAGGGGGCCAGAATGAACACTGAAGCTTTCTTT
>TRBD2|15|.|TRBJ2-1|TRBV28
CASSSGGAIRDEQFF
TGTGCCAGCAGCAGCGGGGGGGCCATCCGCGATGAGCAGTTCTTC
>.|14|.|TRBJ2-2|TRBV10-3
CATKEGWNTGELFF
TGTGCCACCAAGGAGGGATGGAACACCGGGGAGCTGTTTTTT
>TRBD1|14|.|TRBJ1-6|TRBV25-1
CASSEWDRVSPLHF
TGTGCCAGCAGTGAATGGGACAGGGTCTCACCCCTCCACTTT
>.|15|.|TRBJ2-7|TRBV28
CASSFVLRGRPEQYF
TGTGCCAGCAGTTTCGTCCTCAGAGGGAGACCCGAGCAGTACTTC
>.|13|.|TRBJ2-1|TRBV11-3
CASSPDRLDEQFF
TGTGCCAGCAGCCCCGACAGGCTTGATGAGCAGTTCTTC
>.|15|.|TRBJ1-5|TRBV23-1
CASSQITGPNQPQHF
TGCGCCAGCAGTCAAATCACAGGGCCAAATCAGCCCCAGCATTTT
>TRBD2|17|.|TRBJ2-3|TRBV9
CASSVIGLAGVASTQYF
TGTGCCAGCAGCGTGATAGGACTAGCGGGGGTGGCGAGTACGCAGTATTTT
>.|13|.|TRBJ1-2|TRBV19
CASSFQGGFGYTF
TGTGCCAGTAGTTTCCAGGGAGGCTTCGGCTACACCTTC
>.|14|.|TRBJ2-6|TRBV2
CASKGDSGANVLTF
TGTGCCAGCAAGGGAGACTCTGGGGCCAACGTCCTGACTTTC
>TRBD1|15|.|TRBJ2-3|TRBV19
CASSIGQGATDTQYF
TGTGCCAGTAGCATTGGACAGGGGGCAACAGATACGCAGTATTTT
>.|16|.|TRBJ2-1|TRBV6-1
CASSEGFEGAYNEQFF
TGTGCCAGCAGTGAAGGGTTTGAGGGGGCCTACAATGAGCAGTTCTTC
>.|13|.|TRBJ1-2|TRBV7-9
CASSRGVSYGYTF
TGTGCCAGCAGCCGGGGGGTTTCCTATGGCTACACCTTC
>TRBD2|18|.|TRBJ2-1|TRBV5-1
CASSLWGGGTRSRNEQFF
TGCGCCAGCAGCTTGTGGGGCGGGGGGACTAGAAGCCGCAACGAGCAGTTCTTC
>.|14|.|TRBJ1-5|TRBV19
CASIRGNSNQPQHF
TGTGCCAGTATTCGAGGGAATAGCAATCAGCCCCAGCATTTT
>TRBD2|14|.|TRBJ2-1|TRBV3-1/TRBV3-2
CASSQDLAGVEQFF
TGTGCCAGCAGCCAAGACCTAGCGGGGGTGGAGCAGTTCTTC
>.|13|.|TRBJ2-2|TRBV2
CASSQENTGELFF
TGTGCCAGCAGCCAGGAGAACACCGGGGAGCTGTTTTTT
>TRBD1|12|few|TRBJ2-7|TRBV20-1
CSASAGTGEQYF
TGCAGTGCTAGTGCCGGGACAGGGGAACAGTACTTC
>.|13|.|TRBJ1-5|TRBV7-2
CASSKALRGPQHF
TGTGCCAGCAGTAAAGCCCTACGGGGGCCCCAGCATTTT
>.|19|few|TRBJ1-5|TRBV6-6
CASSSDRRKEGYSNQPQHF
TGTGCCAGCAGCTCGGACCGCCGGAAGGAGGGATATAGCAATCAGCCCCAGCATTTT
>.|15|.|TRBJ1-6|TRBV5-1
CASSLERTANSPLHF
TGCGCCAGCAGCTTGGAGAGGACAGCCAATTCACCCCTCCACTTT
>.|13|.|TRBJ1-5|TRBV2
CASSGGEGQPQHF
TGTGCCAGCAGTGGGGGGGAGGGTCAGCCCCAGCATTTT
>TRBD2|13|.|TRBJ2-1|TRBV7-2
CASSTTSGNEQFF
TGTGCCAGCAGCACTACTAGCGGGAATGAGCAGTTCTTC
>.|13|.|TRBJ1-1|TRBV5-1
CASSLVLNTEAFF
TGCGCCAGCAGCTTGGTCCTTAACACTGAAGCTTTCTTT
>TRBD1|15|.|TRBJ1-1|TRBV6-5
CASSRTGFGNTEAFF
TGTGCCAGCAGCCGGACAGGTTTCGGGAACACTGAAGCTTTCTTT
>TRBD1|15|.|TRBJ1-2|TRBV19
CASSWKGQGGYGYTF
TGTGCCAGTAGTTGGAAGGGACAGGGAGGCTATGGCTACACCTTC
>TRBD2|15|once|TRBJ2-1|TRBV5-8
CASSSGTSGYNEQFF
TGTGCCAGCAGCTCGGGGACTAGCGGGTACAATGAGCAGTTCTTC
>.|14|.|TRBJ2-2|TRBV9
CASSVAGPTGELFF
TGTGCCAGCAGCGTAGCAGGCCCCACCGGGGAGCTGTTTTTT
>.|18|.|TRBJ1-2|TRBV7-8
CASSLGSRDILPYYGYTF
TGTGCCAGCAGCTTAGGATCCCGGGACATCCTGCCTTACTATGGCTACACCTTC
>.|14|.|TRBJ2-1|TRBV27
CASRGGGSYNEQFF
TGTGCCAGCAGAGGAGGTGGCTCCTACAATGAGCAGTTCTTC
>.|15|.|TRBJ1-2|TRBV5-5
CASSLGATTNLGYTF
TGTGCCAGCAGCTTGGGGGCCACGACTAATTTAGGCTACACCTTC
>TRBD1|16|.|TRBJ1-2|TRBV18
CASSPPGTGGGYGYTF
TGTGCCAGCTCACCACCCGGGACAGGGGGCGGGTATGGCTACACCTTC